These 3 T cell receptor beta chains were all obtained from the same sample, sequenced in a study of blood T cell repertoires in COVID-19. Generated by immunoSEQ multiplex PCR, the TCRdb table keeps only in-frame clones and is missing some. The sample has some 300,000 clones, more than 75% seen once. The sample was peripheral blood. All receptors derive from a man in his sixties or seventies with acute or convalescent COVID-19.

This clone was detected only a few times. This chain connects TRBV15 to TRBJ2-3; D may be TRBD1 (5 bases). There are 13 residues in the CDR3. CDR1 is LNHNV and CDR2 is YYDKDF in the germline V gene (reference sequence). V lost 0 bases, J lost 5 bases, and 6 bases lay in between. In DNA form, the CDR3 reads TGTGCCACCAGCAGAGATAGGGGAGATACGCAGTATTTT. It encodes CATSRDRGDTQYF.

This chain uses TRBV10-3 with TRBJ2-3; 15 bases fit TRBD2. Germline CDR1 and CDR2: ENHRY and SYGVKD. V was pared by 3 bases and J by 4 bases, with 11 bases of the junction left unmatched. CDR3 length: 19 amino acids. CDR3 protein: CAISDPGGLAGGSPDTQYF. Written as DNA, the CDR3 is TGTGCCATCAGTGACCCGGGGGGACTAGCGGGGGGAAGCCCAGATACGCAGTATTTT.

The table lists this clone with a count of one. V usage is TRBV24-1 and J usage is TRBJ1-5; weak D call: TRBD1 (6 bases). Germline V lookup: CDR1 KGHDR, CDR2 SFDVKD. Trimming pared 6 bases from V and 6 bases from J, leaving 14 bases between. This CDR3 is built from 14 residues. DNA of the CDR3: TGTGCCACCAGTCATAACAGGGCCGTTCAGCCCCAGCATTTT. Translated: CATSHNRAVQPQHF.